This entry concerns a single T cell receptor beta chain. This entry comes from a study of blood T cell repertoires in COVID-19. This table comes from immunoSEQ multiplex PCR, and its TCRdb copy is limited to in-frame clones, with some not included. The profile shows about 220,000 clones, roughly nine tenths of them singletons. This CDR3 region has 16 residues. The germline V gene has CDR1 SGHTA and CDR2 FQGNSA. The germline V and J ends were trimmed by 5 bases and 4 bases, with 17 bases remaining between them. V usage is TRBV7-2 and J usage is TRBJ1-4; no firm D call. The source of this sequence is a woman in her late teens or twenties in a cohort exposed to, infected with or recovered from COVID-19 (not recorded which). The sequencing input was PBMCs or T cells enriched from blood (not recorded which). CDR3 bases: TGTGCCAGCAGCCCCGTCGGGAGGGCCTTTAATGAAAAACTGTTTTTT. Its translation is CASSPVGRAFNEKLFF.